One T cell receptor beta chain is described in this entry. There is no known antigen for this receptor. No base quality values were provided; no much bigger clone lies one nucleotide off. The immunoSEQ Assay, a bias-controlled multiplex PCR, was used to amplify TCRbeta CDR3 regions from genomic DNA. In the paper's pipeline: The number of nucleated cells in each sample was estimated by amplification of reference gene primers within the assay. To quantify the absolute abundance of each unique TCRbeta CDR3 rearrangement, sequence reads were collapsed and filtered. Productive Simpson clonality was computed per sample as the square root of Simpson's diversity index over productive rearrangements. This is the immuneACCESS table as TCRdb keeps it, with only in-frame sequences that have V and J called. A part of the clones is gone; compared with another copy, unresolved V genes explain less than half, and the rest is unexplained. That table gives V, J and clone size, and the DNA gave D and trimming. In this sample the table shows a few hundred thousand clones, around 86% of which occur a single time. Jointly, the top ten make up about 9.4% of the sample.

The sample originates from a study of blood T cell repertoires in COVID-19 (dated by TCRdb to 2018 to 2021). About the study as a whole: Samples from collaborators originated in the United States, Italy and Spain and spanned both the acute and convalescent phases of COVID-19. The material from the prospective study consisted of cDNA or gDNA derived from T cells, B-cell-depleted T cells, or PBMCs. Deeply sampled blood TCRbeta repertoires from subjects exposed to, actively infected with, or recovered from COVID-19 were included in the dataset. The repertoires were released in a freely available public database intended as a resource for research on the immune response to SARS-CoV-2. The samples were drawn from two sources: the first 160 participants of the ongoing ImmuneRACE study, and 1,000 to 1,500 subjects contributed by 6 global collaborators. A de-identified subject ID, COVID-19 status, age in years and sex were almost always included in the sample metadata. Where HLA class I and class II types were available, the types were taken from metadata supplied by the sample provider, not from assay-based typing. General findings and caveats noted by the study authors: How much clinical and demographic metadata was included differed by source and by participant, and the metadata was provided uncurated.

Including the terminal cysteine and phenylalanine, the CDR3 comprises 13 residues. Here the CDR3 DNA is all that survives: 39 bases in frame from base 1. V is cut by 3 bases and J by 0 bases, and the space between the germline ends is 3 bases. In Seattle, one collaborating source enrolled patients while the infection was active and tracked those patients longitudinally over the course of disease. Each collaborating institution followed its own protocols to collect whole blood in K2EDTA tubes. For TCRbeta analysis, collaborator samples were shipped as frozen whole blood, as isolated PBMCs, or as DNA extracted from either sample type.

The clonotype was recovered from a woman aged 50 to 65 with COVID-19, enrolled during active disease. The chain couples TRBV12-3 or TRBV12-4 to TRBJ1-3; no D gene can be assigned with confidence. Sequencing input: peripheral blood. Here the CDR3 is given as CASSFSSGNTIYF. The base sequence is TGTGCCAGCAGTTTTAGCTCTGGAAACACCATATATTTT.